This is a list of T cell receptor beta chains from one sample in a study of identical twins. From the 5' RACE reads, TCRdb called clonotypes with MiXCR, one entry per CDR3 protein. The table includes about 200,000 distinct CDR3 sequences, approximately 8.3% detected once. The sample also formed part of further work on yellow fever vaccine responses in identical twins.

Sequenced material: memory (CD45RO+) T cells sorted from blood. The receptor set was obtained from a woman under 30 in good health. The conserved cysteine and the conserved F or W are not part of the CDR3 here.

V gene | CDR3 protein
TRBV3-1 | ASSQVSGTNTGELF
TRBV11-1 | ASSLGLLAGGSYNEQF
TRBV7-6 | ASSLGPAAGVGETQY
TRBV29-1 | SVDPSGTSGTDTQY
TRBV9 | ASSAGTRGYT
TRBV3-1 | ASSRWAGVPTDTQY
TRBV5-1 | ASSFDRTGANVLT
TRBV7-8 | ASSHNLGMTTNEKLF
TRBV4-2 | AASGVAGAHTGELF
TRBV7-9 | ASTHGQGNYGYT
TRBV27 | ASSFGGRETQY
TRBV20-1 | SASRLGQPQH
TRBV5-1 | ASSLVRQGAQDTQY
TRBV20-1 | SAVPDSYEQY
TRBV5-1 | ASSLDPMGGANVLT
TRBV2 | ASSNRGGTEAF
TRBV12-3/TRBV12-4 | ASSLRTGTEAF
TRBV20-1 | SALPLGTINIQY
TRBV27 | ASSLYRGQPQH
TRBV5-6 | ASSLVTGVYEQY